These 20 T cell receptor beta chains share one sample of origin, sequenced in a study of T cell changes during pregnancy in multiple sclerosis. The table came from immunoSEQ multiplex PCR; TCRdb's copy has only in-frame clones and leaves some out. The table shows 40,000 to 50,000 clones, with approximately 90% occurring only once. The material was CD4+ T cells from peripheral blood mononuclear cells, obtained in the second trimester of pregnancy. All receptors come from a female donor in good health, enrolled as a control in a pregnancy study.

This clone turned up a few times. J is TRBJ2-3 and V is TRBV5-4; D unclear. Germline V gene data show CDR1 as SGHNT and CDR2 as YYREEE (reference sequence). With 2 bases removed from V and 0 bases from J, the gap between germline ends came to 10 bases. The CDR3 is 15 amino acids. This CDR3 reads CASSFKTASTDTQYF. CDR3 coding DNA: TGTGCCAGCAGCTTCAAAACTGCTAGCACAGATACGCAGTATTTT.

The V call is TRBV9, the J call TRBJ1-1; possible D gene TRBD1, 5 bases. Germline CDR1 and CDR2: SGDLS and YYNGEE. The CDR3 extends over 14 amino acids. Trimming removed 3 bases at V and 1 base at J, with 10 bases between. Written as DNA, the CDR3 is TGTGCCAGCAGCGCAGGGTCAGGGAACACTGAAGCTTTCTTT. Its protein product is CASSAGSGNTEAFF.

This chain links TRBV5-6 with TRBJ1-2; possibly TRBD1 for D (5 bases). The CDR3 sequence is 13 residues long. Germline values: CDR1 SGHDT, CDR2 YYEEEE. Trimming pared 6 bases from V and 8 bases from J, leaving 17 bases between. The CDR3 loop is CASTLGLLRGYTF. CDR3 coding DNA: TGTGCCAGCACCCTGGGACTCCTACGGGGCTACACCTTC.

J is TRBJ1-2 and V is TRBV7-9; the match to TRBD1 covers 9 bases. V lost 5 bases, J lost 3 bases, and 7 bases stayed unmatched. The CDR3 runs 15 residues. Germline V gene sequence: CDR1 SEHNR, CDR2 FQNEAQ (reference sequence). Written as DNA, the CDR3 is TGTGCCAGCAGCGAAACAGGGGGCTGGGACTATGGCTACACCTTC. It specifies CASSETGGWDYGYTF.

This chain links TRBV5-4 with TRBJ1-6; D not resolved. This CDR3 contains 17 residues. Trimming stripped 2 bases from V and 9 bases from J, with 21 bases between. The germline V gene encodes CDR1 SGHNT and CDR2 YYREEE (reference sequence). CDR3 in amino acids: CASSFLLDPRGSSPLHF. DNA of the CDR3: TGTGCCAGCAGCTTTTTACTCGACCCCCGAGGAAGTTCACCCCTCCACTTT.

V is TRBV28 and J is TRBJ2-2; possibly TRBD2 for D (5 bases). V was trimmed by 3 bases and J by 6 bases, leaving 14 bases between them. Germline CDR1 is MDHEN and CDR2 is SYDVKM. This CDR3 is 15 amino acids long. CDR3: CASSLNWSGAGELFF. The CDR3 DNA follows: TGTGCCAGCAGTTTGAATTGGTCCGGGGCCGGGGAGCTGTTTTTT.

The CDR3 protein is CASSTTGTGTEAFF. The CDR3 DNA sequence: TGTGCCAGTAGTACTACAGGGACGGGGACTGAAGCTTTCTTT. The V call is TRBV19, the J call TRBJ1-1; D may be TRBD1 (6 bases). From germline, CDR1 is LNHDA and CDR2 SQIVND (reference sequence). There are 14 residues in the CDR3. Trimming stripped 4 bases from V and 5 bases from J, with 14 bases between.

The chain couples TRBV4-3 to TRBJ1-6, with TRBD1 as a possible D gene (5 bases). CDR1 is LGHNA and CDR2 is YSLEER in the germline V gene. The CDR3 is 15 residues long. The V gene lost 0 bases and the J gene lost 7 bases, with 10 bases spanning the gap. CDR3 DNA sequence: TGCGCCAGCAGCCAAGATCCGGCAGGGAATTCACCCCTCCACTTT. Translation: CASSQDPAGNSPLHF.

The chain has TRBV5-1 and TRBJ2-6, with a weak D call TRBD1 (8 bases). CDR1 is SGHRS and CDR2 is YFSETQ in the germline V gene. The CDR3 loop spans 17 amino acids. V lost 5 bases to trimming and J lost 0 bases, with 15 bases between them. CDR3 sequence: CASRPTGGVSGANVLTF. The CDR3, as DNA: TGCGCCAGCAGACCAACAGGGGGGGTCTCTGGGGCCAACGTCCTGACTTTC.

The chain has TRBV2 and TRBJ1-3, with TRBD1 matching over 11 bases. The CDR3 sequence is 16 residues long. V was clipped by 7 bases and J by 0 bases; unmatched bases: 5. Germline V gives CDR1 SNHLY, CDR2 FYNNEI. CDR3 DNA: TGTGCCAGCACATGGACAGGGGGCTCCTCTGGAAACACCATATATTTT. Residues: CASTWTGGSSGNTIYF.

The J gene is TRBJ2-3, the V gene TRBV5-4; 10 bases match TRBD1. Germline CDR1 reads SGHNT; CDR2 reads YYREEE (reference sequence). The trim removed 2 bases at V and 6 bases at J, leaving 6 bases unmatched. This CDR3 is built from 15 residues. CDR3 nucleotide sequence: TGTGCCAGCAGCTTCCACGGGACAGGGGACGATACGCAGTATTTT. It translates to CASSFHGTGDDTQYF.

The chain employs TRBV18 and TRBJ2-5, with TRBD2 matching 12 bases. Germline CDR1 KGHSH, CDR2 LQKENI. V trimming: 3 bases; J trimming: 5 bases; junction bases outside the gene matches: 1. CDR3 length: 14 amino acids. CDR3 in amino acids: CASSPGLAGETQYF. The DNA for the CDR3 is TGTGCCAGCTCACCCGGACTAGCGGGGGAGACCCAGTACTTC.

The chain employs TRBV5-1 and TRBJ2-7, with TRBD2 as a possible D gene (6 bases). V dropped 3 bases and J dropped 3 bases, with 13 bases sitting between them. CDR3 length: 14 amino acids. Germline CDR1 and CDR2: SGHRS and YFSETQ. The CDR3 DNA is TGCGCCAGCAGCTCGGGGGTCTATAACTACGAGCAGTACTTC. Protein product: CASSSGVYNYEQYF.

The chain is built from TRBV7-3 and TRBJ1-4; D uncertain. This CDR3 spans 15 amino acids. Germline V CDR1 and CDR2: SGHTA, FQGTGA. Between the trimmed V and J ends, which lost 7 bases and 6 bases, there was a span of 18 bases. CDR3 loop: CASIFYLTWDEKLFF. The CDR3 DNA follows: TGTGCCAGCATTTTCTATCTGACATGGGATGAAAAACTGTTTTTT.

The rearrangement links TRBV9 to TRBJ2-3, with TRBD1 matching over 7 bases. J gave up 4 bases and V 0 bases, and 11 bases lay outside the gene matches. The CDR3 is made up of 17 amino acids. Germline assignment: CDR1 SGDLS and CDR2 YYNGEE. Written as DNA, the CDR3 is TGTGCCAGCAGCGTAGAGGCAGGGGGTAGGAACGCAGATACGCAGTATTTT. Translating it yields CASSVEAGGRNADTQYF.

The V and J genes are TRBV4-2 and TRBJ1-5, with TRBD1 identical over 11 bases. Germline V gives CDR1 LGHNA, CDR2 YNFKEQ. This CDR3 is built from 17 residues. V lost 1 base and J lost 2; bases outside the gene matches: 4. The CDR3 sequence: CASSQGRTGGGNQPQHF. CDR3 nucleotides: TGTGCCAGCAGCCAAGGCCGGACAGGGGGCGGCAATCAGCCCCAGCATTTT.

The chain recombines TRBV5-1 with TRBJ1-2; TRBD1 agrees at 11 bases. Germline values: CDR1 SGHRS, CDR2 YFSETQ. CDR3 length equals 14 residues. Trimming removed 4 bases from V and 8 bases from J; junction bases left unmatched: 7. In DNA, the CDR3 is TGCGCCAGCAGCCGGGACAGGGGGGAGCTGGGCTACACCTTC. Its translation is CASSRDRGELGYTF.

The genes are TRBV6-5 and TRBJ1-5; a possible D gene is TRBD1 (6 bases). V lost 6 bases, J lost 3 bases, and 15 bases lay in between. Germline-derived CDR1 and CDR2 are MNHEY and SVGAGI. The CDR3 runs to 15 residues. CDR3 sequence reads: CASRGQGPSNQPQHF. Here the CDR3 DNA reads TGTGCCAGCAGGGGGCAGGGGCCTTCCAATCAGCCCCAGCATTTT.

The chain recombines TRBV19 with TRBJ1-5; no clear D gene. Trimming removed 6 bases at V and 0 bases at J, with 12 bases between. CDR3 length equals 15 residues. Looked up from germline, CDR1 is LNHDA and CDR2 is SQIVND (reference sequence). Here the CDR3 DNA reads TGTGCCAGTAGCGGCATAGACAATAGCAATCAGCCCCAGCATTTT. Translated: CASSGIDNSNQPQHF.

This clone appeared a few times. The CDR3 here is CASGLEGASQYF. In nucleotides, the CDR3 is TGTGCTAGTGGTTTGGAGGGGGCGTCGCAGTACTTC. The chain has TRBV12-5 and TRBJ2-7; TRBD1 agrees at 7 bases. CDR1 and CDR2 (germline): LGHNT, FRNRAP. The CDR3 has 12 amino acids. The V and J ends lost 1 base and 9 bases, in that order; junction bases with no gene match: 3.